These 18 T cell receptor beta chains were sequenced from one sample in a study of spatial heterogeneity in lung cancer. Regarding time point: blood at routine non-recurrence follow-up after resection. TCRdb fed the 5' RACE reads into MiXCR, producing one record per CDR3 protein. Of about 70,000 distinct CDR3 sequences in the sample, nearly 9% were seen once. Sequencing used PBMCs, obtained at follow-up. These receptors all come from a female donor with early-stage non-small cell lung cancer.

The rearrangement joins TRBV14 to TRBJ2-7; D call uncertain. Trimming took off 0 bases at V and 8 bases at J, with 8 bases between the two ends. This CDR3 region has 12 residues. CDR1 and CDR2 from the germline V gene are SGHDN and FVKESK. For the CDR3, the DNA is TGTGCCAGCAGCCAAGATAAGGATCAGCAGTACTTC. It specifies CASSQDKDQQYF.

This clonotype has ten or more counts. The chain links TRBV29-1 to TRBJ1-5, with D uncertain. The V end lost 0 bases, the J end lost 3 bases, and 6 bases lay between the germline ends. This CDR3 contains 13 residues. CDR1 and CDR2 from the germline V gene are SQVTM and ANQGSEA. This CDR3 is CSVEEGNNQPQHF. The CDR3 DNA reads as TGCAGCGTTGAAGAAGGGAACAATCAGCCCCAGCATTTT.

This clonotype was seen many times. The genes are TRBV19 and TRBJ2-6; D gene ambiguous. The CDR3 runs to 13 residues. Germline CDR1 LNHDA, CDR2 SQIVND (reference sequence). V was trimmed by 3 bases and J by 0 bases, leaving 0 bases between them. The CDR3 DNA follows: TGTGCCAGTAGTATCTCTGGGGCCAACGTCCTGACTTTC. Its translation: CASSISGANVLTF. The complete variable domain, with remaining parts taken from reference TRBV19 and TRBJ2-6, reads DGGITQSPKYLFRKEGQNVTLSCEQNLNHDAMYWYRQDPGQGLRLIYYSQIVNDFQKGDIAEGYSVSREKKESFPLTVTSAQKNPTAFYLCASSISGANVLTFGAGSRLTVL.

Note on this clonotype: A read error may produce the germline difference seen at one junction end. This chain uses TRBV7-3 with TRBJ1-2; D remains unclear. Per the germline V gene, CDR1 is SGHTA and CDR2 is FQGTGA. The CDR3 runs 14 residues. The CDR3 nucleotides are TGTGTCAGCAGCTTAACGGGCAGCGACTATGGCTACACCTTC. It translates to CVSSLTGSDYGYTF. Using reference TRBV7-3 and TRBJ1-2 for the parts outside the CDR3, the full variable domain is GAGVSQTPSNKVTEKGKYVELRCDPISGHTALYWYRQSLGQGPEFLIYFQGTGAADDSGLPNDRFFAVRPEGSVSTLKIQRTERGDSAVYLCVSSLTGSDYGYTFGSGTRLTVV.

This clonotype was seen ten or more times. The chain recombines TRBV5-1 with TRBJ2-7, with D uncertain. This CDR3 is built from 14 residues. The germline V gene encodes CDR1 SGHRS and CDR2 YFSETQ. V gave up 4 bases and J gave up 5 bases, with 16 bases separating them. The CDR3 reads CASSAWGVGDEQYF. CDR3 nucleotide sequence: TGCGCCAGCAGCGCCTGGGGTGTTGGGGACGAGCAGTACTTC.

The chain is built from TRBV5-1 and TRBJ2-3; D is ambiguous. There are 13 residues in the CDR3. The V end lost 0 bases, the J end lost 6 bases, and 8 bases lay between the germline ends. Germline V gives CDR1 SGHRS, CDR2 YFSETQ. CDR3 in amino acids: CASSLEAADTQYF. CDR3 nucleotide sequence: TGCGCCAGCAGCTTGGAGGCGGCGGATACGCAGTATTTT.

This clonotype was counted a few times. This chain uses TRBV10-3 with TRBJ2-5, with no clear D. Trimming left V 2 bases short and J 4 bases short, with 11 bases between. Germline assignment: CDR1 ENHRY and CDR2 SYGVKD. The CDR3 has 14 residues. Written as DNA, the CDR3 is TGTGCCATCAGTGAGCCGGGTTCGGGAGAGACCCAGTACTTC. Protein sequence: CAISEPGSGETQYF.

In this sample, this clonotype turned up many times. The chain joins TRBV14 to TRBJ1-2, with D perhaps TRBD1 (6 bases). Germline V gene sequence: CDR1 SGHDN, CDR2 FVKESK. V lost 0 bases and J 3 bases, leaving 14 bases between the germline ends. The CDR3 totals 16 residues. The CDR3 region is CASSQDWQGSYYGYTF. CDR3 bases: TGTGCCAGCAGCCAAGACTGGCAGGGGAGCTACTATGGCTACACCTTC.

In this sample, this clonotype turned up many times. The chain couples TRBV12-3 or TRBV12-4 to TRBJ2-3, with 8 nucleotides matching TRBD2. Trimming at V came to 3 bases and at J to 0 bases, leaving 5 bases not matched to a gene. The CDR3 is 16 residues long. Written as DNA, the CDR3 is TGTGCCAGCAGTTTTTATAGCGGGGTTAGCACAGATACGCAGTATTTT. Protein product: CASSFYSGVSTDTQYF.

This clonotype was detected a few times. CDR3 in DNA: TGTGCCAGCAACCACGGGCGGGGAGAGACCCAGTACTTC. This translates into CASNHGRGETQYF. This sequence joins TRBV7-9 and TRBJ2-5; D perhaps matches TRBD2 (6 bases). Germline V lookup: CDR1 SEHNR, CDR2 FQNEAQ (reference sequence). The CDR3 has 13 amino acids. Trimming stripped 7 bases from V and 4 bases from J, with 13 bases between.

This clonotype was found a few times. The genes are TRBV7-9 and TRBJ2-5; 10 nucleotides agree with TRBD2. The germline CDR1 and CDR2 sequences are SEHNR and FQNEAQ (reference sequence). This CDR3 comprises 18 residues. V trimming: 1 base; J trimming: 3 bases; junction bases outside the gene matches: 11. CDR3 amino acids: CASSLGLAGLLWEETQYF. The DNA for the CDR3 is TGTGCCAGCAGCTTAGGACTAGCGGGCCTTCTGTGGGAAGAGACCCAGTACTTC.

This clonotype has a count of ten or more. The rearrangement uses TRBV19 and TRBJ2-7, with 7 bases lining up with TRBD1. The V gene's germline CDR1 is LNHDA and CDR2 SQIVND (reference sequence). V gave up 2 bases and J gave up 8 bases; unmatched junction bases: 6. CDR3 size: 13 residues. The CDR3 DNA sequence: TGTGCCAGTAGTATAACCGGGACAGTAAAGCAGTACTTC. Residues: CASSITGTVKQYF.

Many counts were recorded for this clonotype. This chain uses TRBV27 with TRBJ2-1, with D unresolved. CDR1 is MNHEY, CDR2 SMNVEV, per germline (reference sequence). V gave up 6 bases and J gave up 0 bases, with 12 bases separating them. The CDR3 loop spans 15 amino acids. CDR3 region: CASSSHPTSYNEQFF. The CDR3 DNA sequence: TGTGCCAGCAGCTCGCACCCGACCTCCTACAATGAGCAGTTCTTC.

This clonotype was recorded at least ten times. The V and J genes are TRBV20-1 and TRBJ2-3, with TRBD2 matching 12 bases. CDR3 size: 15 residues. The V gene's germline CDR1 is DFQATT and CDR2 SNEGSKA (reference sequence). V lost 8 bases, J lost 3 bases, and 9 bases stayed unmatched. The CDR3: CSPSTSGSETDTQYF. Written as DNA, the CDR3 is TGCAGTCCATCGACTAGCGGGAGTGAAACAGATACGCAGTATTTT.

There are many counts of this clonotype. V gene TRBV5-6 combines with J gene TRBJ2-2, with a tentative D call TRBD2 (6 bases). The CDR3 is 16 amino acids. CDR1 is SGHDT, CDR2 YYEEEE, per germline. V dropped 0 bases and J dropped 6 bases, with 15 bases sitting between them. CDR3: CASSLETATRAGELFF. The CDR3 region has the DNA TGTGCCAGCAGCTTGGAGACCGCGACTAGAGCCGGGGAGCTGTTTTTT.

This clonotype has ten or more counts. J is TRBJ2-1 and V is TRBV15, with TRBD2 identical over 11 bases. Trimming removed 4 bases from V and 9 bases from J; junction bases left unmatched: 11. Germline V CDR1 and CDR2: LNHNV, YYDKDF (reference sequence). The CDR3 has 16 residues. CDR3 region: CATSMLAGGGFVEQFF. The CDR3 DNA reads TGTGCCACCAGCATGTTAGCGGGAGGGGGGTTTGTTGAGCAGTTCTTC.

This clonotype has more than one count but fewer than ten. CDR3 amino acids: CASAWGSGRREQYF. For the CDR3, the DNA is TGTGCCAGCGCCTGGGGGAGCGGGAGGCGGGAGCAGTACTTC. The chain employs TRBV12-3 or TRBV12-4 and TRBJ2-7; TRBD2 matches 9 bases. V dropped 8 bases and J dropped 7; count of bases not matched to a gene: 12. The CDR3 runs to 14 residues.

The chain joins TRBV5-5 to TRBJ2-2; D is ambiguous. This CDR3 has 13 amino acids. V gave up 3 bases and J gave up 5 bases, with 8 bases separating them. Germline CDR1 SGHKS, CDR2 YYEKEE (reference sequence). CDR3 nucleotides: TGTGCCAGCAGCTCTAAGATAACCGGGGAGCTGTTTTTT. Its protein is CASSSKITGELFF.